This T cell receptor beta chain came from a study of T cell responses to AZD1222 COVID-19 vaccine (dated by TCRdb to the early 2020s). Regarding the research as a whole: A total of about 230 trial participants underwent TCR sequencing, of whom 200 to 220 received two doses of AZD1222 and about 26 received two doses of the MenACWY control vaccine. Enrollment into the trials was organized by age into subgroups of 18-55, 56-69 and 70-plus years, and those subgroups contained approximately 150, 30 and 60 TCR-sequenced participants, respectively. Overall results and qualifications from the work: No day 14 peak-response samples were available, so repertoires were characterized only after the peak T cell response. After two AZD1222 doses, both the breadth and the depth of spike-specific TCRs were significantly higher than at day 0 and than in MenACWY recipients. The 56-69-year group was small, and its depth increase did not reach significance, likely because of low power. Reportedly, almost half of the unique spike-specific TCRs recognized epitopes lying outside the regions that are mutated in the B.1.351 and B.1.1.7 variants. Participants were mostly white British and included more females than males, and it was suggested by the authors that clonal diversity may have been underestimated. Conclusions about previously exposed vaccinees are limited because only six or seven AZD1222 recipients were SARS-CoV-2 seropositive at baseline. The whole spike protein was spanned by vaccine-associated CD4 TCRs, and dominant responses were seen in regions 160-218 and 743-854.

The CDR3 regions of human TCRbeta chains were analyzed by immunosequencing. Per the original workflow: Repertoire TCRs were checked for matches against a reference library of SARS-CoV-2-specific TCRs that had been generated using the MIRA antigen-specificity platform. Breadth was defined as the fraction of unique TCRs that were SARS-CoV-2-associated. Depth was defined as the fraction of total T cells that were SARS-CoV-2-associated. Using the MIRA data, each spike-specific TCR was assigned both to the spike region to which the TCR was reactive and to a CD4 or CD8 class. Log10-transformed breadth and depth values were compared by one-way ANOVA with Sidak's multiple comparisons tests. TCRdb's version of the immuneACCESS table is confined to in-frame rearrangements and falls short of the full clone set. An unresolved V gene accounts for under half of the shortfall where checked; the remainder is of unknown origin. That table furnishes V, J and clone size, whereas the DNA furnished D and trimming. This sample lists around 140,000 clones; roughly 84% were detected once. The ten largest account for approximately 5% of the sample.

The CDR3 runs 14 residues from the cysteine to the phenylalanine. CDR3 DNA only is kept here, 42 bases in frame from base 1. From the germline V gene (reference sequence), CDR1 is LNHNV and CDR2 is YYDKDF. V is cut by 4 bases and J by 2 bases, and the space between the germline ends is 11 bases. Per the publication, the time point label means: about 28 days (+/-7) after the second vaccine dose. Because spike-specific TCR depth and breadth did not differ between the two schedules, AZD1222 recipients who got a second dose at roughly 4 weeks were pooled with those who got a second dose at roughly 12 weeks. Vaccinee samples were obtained from the UK trials COV001 and COV002, which included a single-blind randomized controlled phase 2/3 trial of AZD1222 (ChAdOx1 nCoV-19) in healthy adults. For TCRbeta chain sequencing, PBMC samples were collected from trial participants at day 0 and at day 28 after the second dose.

Only one count was recorded for this clone. Its antigen specificity is not known. Qualities for individual bases were not recorded, and no much larger clone is one base off. This TCR was sampled from an adult who received the AZD1222 COVID-19 vaccine. The chain was built from TRBV15 and TRBJ1-1; the D gene remains uncertain. The sequencing here drew on peripheral blood, taken 28 days after the second AZD1222 dose. The encoded CDR3 is CATSTPLRNTEAFF. The DNA sequence is given as TGTGCCACCAGCACTCCGCTAAGAAACACTGAAGCTTTCTTT.